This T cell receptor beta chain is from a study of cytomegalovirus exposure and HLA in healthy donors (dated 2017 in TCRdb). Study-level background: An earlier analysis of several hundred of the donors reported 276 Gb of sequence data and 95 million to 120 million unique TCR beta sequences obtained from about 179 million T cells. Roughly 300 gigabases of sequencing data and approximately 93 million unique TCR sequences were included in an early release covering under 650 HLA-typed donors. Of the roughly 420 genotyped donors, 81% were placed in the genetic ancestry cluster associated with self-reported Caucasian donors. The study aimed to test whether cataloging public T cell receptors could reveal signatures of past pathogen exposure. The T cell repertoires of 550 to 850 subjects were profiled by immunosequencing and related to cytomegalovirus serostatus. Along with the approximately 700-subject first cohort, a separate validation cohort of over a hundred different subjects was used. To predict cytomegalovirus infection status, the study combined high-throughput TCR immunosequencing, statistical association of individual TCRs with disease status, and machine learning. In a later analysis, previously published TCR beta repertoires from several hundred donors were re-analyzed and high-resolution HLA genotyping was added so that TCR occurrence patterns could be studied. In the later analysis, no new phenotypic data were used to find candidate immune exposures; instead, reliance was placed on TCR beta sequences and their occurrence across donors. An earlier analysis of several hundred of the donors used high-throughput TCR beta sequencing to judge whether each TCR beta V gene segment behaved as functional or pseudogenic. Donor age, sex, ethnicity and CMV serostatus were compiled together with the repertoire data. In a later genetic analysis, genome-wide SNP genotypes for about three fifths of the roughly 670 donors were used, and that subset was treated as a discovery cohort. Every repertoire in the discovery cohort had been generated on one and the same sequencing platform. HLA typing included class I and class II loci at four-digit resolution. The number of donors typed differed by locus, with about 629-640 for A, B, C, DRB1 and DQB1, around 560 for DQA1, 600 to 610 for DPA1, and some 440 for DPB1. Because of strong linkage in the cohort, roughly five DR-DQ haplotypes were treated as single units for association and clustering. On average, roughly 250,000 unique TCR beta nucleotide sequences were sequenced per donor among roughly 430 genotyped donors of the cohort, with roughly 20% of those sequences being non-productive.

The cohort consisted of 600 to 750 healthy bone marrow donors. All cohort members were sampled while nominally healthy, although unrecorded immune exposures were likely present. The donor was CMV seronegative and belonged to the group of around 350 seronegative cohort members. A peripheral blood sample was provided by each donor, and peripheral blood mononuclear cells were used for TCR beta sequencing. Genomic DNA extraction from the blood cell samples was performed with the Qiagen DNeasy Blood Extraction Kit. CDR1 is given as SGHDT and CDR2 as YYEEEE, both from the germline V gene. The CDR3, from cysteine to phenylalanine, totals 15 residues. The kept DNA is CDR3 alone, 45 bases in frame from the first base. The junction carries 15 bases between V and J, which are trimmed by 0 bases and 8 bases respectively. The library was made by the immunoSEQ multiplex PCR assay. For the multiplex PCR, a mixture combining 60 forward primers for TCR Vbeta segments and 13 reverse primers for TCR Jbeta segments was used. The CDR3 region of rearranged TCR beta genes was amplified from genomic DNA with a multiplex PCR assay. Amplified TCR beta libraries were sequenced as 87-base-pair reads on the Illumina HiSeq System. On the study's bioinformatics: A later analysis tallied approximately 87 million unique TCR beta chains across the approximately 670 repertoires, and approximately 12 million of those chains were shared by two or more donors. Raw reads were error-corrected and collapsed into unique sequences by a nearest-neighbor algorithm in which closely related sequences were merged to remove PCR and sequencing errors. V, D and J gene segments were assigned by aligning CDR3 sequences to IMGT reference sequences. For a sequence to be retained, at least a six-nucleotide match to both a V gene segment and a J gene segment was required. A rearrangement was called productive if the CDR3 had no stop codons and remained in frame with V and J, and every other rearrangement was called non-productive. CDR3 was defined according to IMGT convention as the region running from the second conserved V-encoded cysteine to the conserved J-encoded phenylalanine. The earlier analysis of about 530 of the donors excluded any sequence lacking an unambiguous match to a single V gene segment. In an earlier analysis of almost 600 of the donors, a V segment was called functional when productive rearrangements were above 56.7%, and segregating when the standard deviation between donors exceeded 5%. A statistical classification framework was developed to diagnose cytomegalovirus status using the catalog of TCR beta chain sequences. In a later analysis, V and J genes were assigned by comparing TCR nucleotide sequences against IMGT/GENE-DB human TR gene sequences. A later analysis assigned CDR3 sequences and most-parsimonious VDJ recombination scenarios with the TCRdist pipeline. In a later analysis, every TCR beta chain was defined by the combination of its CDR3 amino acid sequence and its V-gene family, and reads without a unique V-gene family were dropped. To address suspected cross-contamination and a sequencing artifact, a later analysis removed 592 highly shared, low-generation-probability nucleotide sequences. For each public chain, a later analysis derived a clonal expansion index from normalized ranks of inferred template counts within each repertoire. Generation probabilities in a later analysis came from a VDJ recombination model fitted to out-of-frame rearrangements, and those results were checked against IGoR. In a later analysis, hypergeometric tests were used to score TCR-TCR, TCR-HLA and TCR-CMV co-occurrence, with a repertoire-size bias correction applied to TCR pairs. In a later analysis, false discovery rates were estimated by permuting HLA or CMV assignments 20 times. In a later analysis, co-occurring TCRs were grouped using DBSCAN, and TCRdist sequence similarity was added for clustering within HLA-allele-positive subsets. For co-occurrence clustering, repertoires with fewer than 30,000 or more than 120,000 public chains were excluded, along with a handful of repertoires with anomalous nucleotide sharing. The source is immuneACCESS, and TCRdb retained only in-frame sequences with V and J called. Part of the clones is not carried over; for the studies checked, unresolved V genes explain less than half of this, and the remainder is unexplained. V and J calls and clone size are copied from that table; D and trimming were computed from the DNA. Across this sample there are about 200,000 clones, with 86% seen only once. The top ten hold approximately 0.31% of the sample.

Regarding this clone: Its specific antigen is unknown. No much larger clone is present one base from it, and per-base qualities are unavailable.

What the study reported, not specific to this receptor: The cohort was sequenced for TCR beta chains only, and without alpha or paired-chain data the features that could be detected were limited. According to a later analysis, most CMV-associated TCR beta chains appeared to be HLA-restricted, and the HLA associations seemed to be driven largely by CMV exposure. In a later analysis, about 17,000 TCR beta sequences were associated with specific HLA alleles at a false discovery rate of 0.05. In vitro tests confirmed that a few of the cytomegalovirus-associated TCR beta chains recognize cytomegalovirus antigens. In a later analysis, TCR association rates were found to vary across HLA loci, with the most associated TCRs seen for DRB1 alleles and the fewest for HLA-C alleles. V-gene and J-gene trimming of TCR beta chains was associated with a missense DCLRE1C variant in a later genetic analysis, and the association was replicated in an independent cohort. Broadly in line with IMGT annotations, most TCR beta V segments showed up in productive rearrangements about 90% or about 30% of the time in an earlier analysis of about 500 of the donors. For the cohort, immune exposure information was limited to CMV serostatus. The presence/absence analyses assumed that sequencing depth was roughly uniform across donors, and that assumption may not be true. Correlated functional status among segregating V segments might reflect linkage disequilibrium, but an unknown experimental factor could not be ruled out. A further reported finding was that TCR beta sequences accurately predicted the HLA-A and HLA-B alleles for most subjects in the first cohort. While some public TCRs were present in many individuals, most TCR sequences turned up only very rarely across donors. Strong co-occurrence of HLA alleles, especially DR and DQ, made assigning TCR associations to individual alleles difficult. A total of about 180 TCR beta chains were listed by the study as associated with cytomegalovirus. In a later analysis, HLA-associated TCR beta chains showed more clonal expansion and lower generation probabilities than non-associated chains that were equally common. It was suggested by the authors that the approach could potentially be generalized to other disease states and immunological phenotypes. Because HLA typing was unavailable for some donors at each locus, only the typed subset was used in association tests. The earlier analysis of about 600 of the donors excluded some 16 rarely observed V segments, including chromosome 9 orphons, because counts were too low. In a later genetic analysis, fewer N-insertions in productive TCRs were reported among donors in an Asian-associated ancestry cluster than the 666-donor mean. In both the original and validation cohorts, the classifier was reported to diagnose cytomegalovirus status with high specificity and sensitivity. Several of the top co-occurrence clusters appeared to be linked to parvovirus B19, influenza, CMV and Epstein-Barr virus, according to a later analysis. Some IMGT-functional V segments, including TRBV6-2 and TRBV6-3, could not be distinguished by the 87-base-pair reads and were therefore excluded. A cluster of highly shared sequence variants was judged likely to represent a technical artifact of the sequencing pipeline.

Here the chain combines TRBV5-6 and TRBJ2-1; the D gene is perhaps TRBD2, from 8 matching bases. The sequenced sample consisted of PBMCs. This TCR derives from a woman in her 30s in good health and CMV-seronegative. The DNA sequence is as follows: TGTGCCAGCAGCTTGGGGTCGGGAGGGGGCGATGAGCAGTTCTTC. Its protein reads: CASSLGSGGGDEQFF.